These 28 T cell receptor beta chains were sequenced from one sample in a study of human T cells and chemical hapten exposure. Using its own MiXCR run on the RACE reads, TCRdb lists one record per CDR3 protein. The repertoire holds 45,000 to 60,000 distinct CDR3 sequences, under 15% seen once, with around 2.4% in the top ten. Time point described: patch test 3, about 24 weeks after DPC sensitization. Treatment: therapeutic diphenylcyclopropenone sensitization with weekly scalp DPC. Material: whole blood, obtained in connection with sensitization to the hapten diphenylcyclopropenone (DPC). The receptors originated from a man aged 25-45 years with alopecia areata. Some clones in this sample may be carry-over from other donors' samples.

In this sample, this clonotype turned up many times. The chain employs TRBV5-1 and TRBJ2-3; D remains ambiguous. Germline CDR1 reads SGHRS; CDR2 reads YFSETQ. V was pared by 1 base and J by 5 bases, with 8 bases between. This CDR3 has 13 residues. CDR3 in amino acids: CASSLRRQDTQYF. For the CDR3, the DNA is TGCGCCAGCAGCTTGAGGCGGCAAGATACGCAGTATTTT.

This clonotype was counted a few times. The genes are TRBV7-6 and TRBJ2-7, with D maybe TRBD1 (6 bases). Germline V gene lookup returns CDR1 SGHVS and CDR2 FNYEAQ. V was clipped by 1 base and J by 1 base, with 14 bases between them. The CDR3 is 16 amino acids. CDR3 sequence: CASSLGGGHPSYEQYF. The CDR3 bases are TGTGCCAGCAGCTTAGGAGGGGGACATCCTTCCTACGAGCAGTACTTC.

This clonotype was counted many times. This sequence joins TRBV12-3 or TRBV12-4 and TRBJ2-6; 9 nucleotides match TRBD1. The J segment lost 3 bases and the V segment lost 8 bases, leaving 11 bases of the junction unmatched. CDR3 length: 17 amino acids. CDR3 sequence (DNA): TGTGCCAGCGGACTTACCGGGACAGGGTTTGGGGCCAACGTCCTGACTTTC. Translated, it gives CASGLTGTGFGANVLTF.

There are a few counts of this clonotype. The chain carries TRBV29-1 and TRBJ2-7, with D uncertain. The ends were cut back, 2 bases at V and 3 bases at J, with 5 bases in the middle. Germline values: CDR1 SQVTM, CDR2 ANQGSEA. The CDR3 extends over 11 amino acids. The CDR3 nucleotides read TGCAGCGTTGAAAAAGGCTACGAGCAGTACTTC. Amino acids: CSVEKGYEQYF.

This clonotype occurred a few times. The V and J genes are TRBV6-1 and TRBJ2-3; D may be TRBD2 (5 bases). The V end was cut by 8 bases, the J end by 4 bases, with 13 bases between. Germline CDR1 MNHNS, CDR2 SASEGT. The CDR3 sequence is 13 residues long. The CDR3 sequence: CASGRPRADTQYF. The CDR3 DNA follows: TGTGCCAGCGGACGGCCGAGGGCAGATACGCAGTATTTT.

The rearrangement links TRBV29-1 to TRBJ1-4; D might be TRBD1 (5 bases). The CDR3 is 14 residues long. Trimming shortened V by 1 base and J by 5 bases, and 11 bases separated the two germline ends. Germline V CDR1 and CDR2: SQVTM, ANQGSEA. DNA for the CDR3: TGCAGCGTTGAAGGAGGGGAAGACAATGAAAAACTGTTTTTT. It translates to CSVEGGEDNEKLFF.

V and J are TRBV29-1 and TRBJ2-7; 11 bases agree with TRBD1. The CDR3 contains 13 residues. Germline V gene sequence: CDR1 SQVTM, CDR2 ANQGSEA. Trimming cost V 7 bases and J 4 bases; bases outside gene matches: 6. The CDR3 loop is CSAAGTGGYEQYF. The DNA for the CDR3 is TGCAGCGCTGCCGGGACAGGGGGATACGAGCAGTACTTC.

The chain recombines TRBV9 with TRBJ2-1; TRBD2 matches at 9 bases. Trimming at V came to 0 bases and at J to 7 bases, leaving 14 bases not matched to a gene. There are 18 residues in the CDR3. CDR1 is SGDLS, CDR2 YYNGEE, per germline. The CDR3 reads CASSVAPAGGPRENEQFF. Here the CDR3 DNA reads TGTGCCAGCAGCGTAGCTCCGGCGGGGGGGCCGAGGGAAAATGAGCAGTTCTTC.

This clonotype was counted at least ten times. The CDR3 DNA reads TGTGCCAGCAGCTCGCGGAGAGGGGCACAGGAACTGTTTTTT. It specifies CASSSRRGAQELFF. V and J are TRBV12-3 or TRBV12-4 and TRBJ1-4; possible D gene TRBD1, 5 bases. V was shortened by 6 bases and J by 12 bases, with 20 bases between the two germline ends. The CDR3 is made up of 14 amino acids.

In regard to this clonotype: One end of the junction does not line up with germline, which may come from a read error. The chain combines TRBV5-1 with TRBJ2-1, with D maybe TRBD2 (5 bases). The CDR3 totals 15 residues. Per the germline V gene, CDR1 is SGHRS and CDR2 is YFSETQ. The CDR3 nucleotides read TGCGCCAGCAGCTTGGCCGGGAAGTCCTCCAATGAGCAGTTCTTC. Its translation: CASSLAGKSSNEQFF.

This clonotype occurred many times. The chain uses TRBV10-2 and TRBJ2-5, with D hard to call. Germline assignment: CDR1 WSHSY and CDR2 SAAADI. With 0 bases removed from V and 0 bases from J, the gap between germline ends came to 8 bases. CDR3 length: 15 amino acids. The CDR3 DNA is TGCGCCAGCAGTGAGTCGATTATTTACCAAGAGACCCAGTACTTC. As protein: CASSESIIYQETQYF.

The chain joins TRBV28 to TRBJ1-4; the D gene is possibly TRBD1 (5 bases). The V gene's germline CDR1 is MDHEN and CDR2 SYDVKM. V was clipped by 5 bases and J by 4 bases, with 14 bases between them. The CDR3 is made up of 15 amino acids. The CDR3 bases are TGTGCCAGCAGTCCCACGGCGGGGGATAATGAAAAACTGTTTTTT. Its protein product is CASSPTAGDNEKLFF. The full variable domain, rest sourced from reference TRBV28 and TRBJ1-4, is DVKVTQSSRYLVKRTGEKVFLECVQDMDHENMFWYRQDPGLGLRLIYFSYDVKMKEKGDIPEGYSVSREKKERFSLILESASTNQTSMYLCASSPTAGDNEKLFFGSGTQLSVL.

This clonotype was observed a few times. The chain carries TRBV12-3 or TRBV12-4 and TRBJ1-2; 8 nucleotides match TRBD1. The CDR3 length is 15 residues. V trimming: 0 bases; J trimming: 6 bases; junction bases outside the gene matches: 6. The CDR3 is CASSLALAGGNGYTF. The CDR3 DNA reads as TGTGCCAGCAGTTTAGCGCTGGCAGGGGGCAATGGCTACACCTTC.

This clonotype showed up just a few times. The J gene is TRBJ2-4, the V gene TRBV6-5; no definite D call. V was trimmed by 2 bases and J by 8 bases, leaving 13 bases between them. CDR1 MNHEY and CDR2 SVGAGI come from the germline V gene. The CDR3 contains 14 residues. CDR3 sequence: CASSYTSPEDIQYF. CDR3 bases: TGTGCCAGCAGTTACACCTCGCCCGAGGACATTCAGTACTTC.

This clonotype was counted ten times or more. The chain carries TRBV4-3 and TRBJ2-7, with 8 bases fitting TRBD1. This CDR3 is built from 16 residues. The germline V gene has CDR1 LGHNA and CDR2 YSLEER. Trimming took 4 bases from V and 0 from J; bases not matched to a gene: 8. The CDR3 coding sequence is TGCGCCAGCAGCCTAGAAGGACAGGGCAGCTCCTACGAGCAGTACTTC. Translation gives CASSLEGQGSSYEQYF.

This clonotype was detected many times. In DNA, the CDR3 is TGTGCCAGCTCACCAGACGGTTTGAACTCTGGAAACACCATATATTTT. Translating gives CASSPDGLNSGNTIYF. The chain employs TRBV18 and TRBJ1-3, with unresolved D. The CDR3 consists of 16 residues. Germline CDR1 is KGHSH and CDR2 is LQKENI. Trimming removed 2 bases from V and 0 bases from J, with 11 bases in between.

This clonotype was detected many times. The chain is built from TRBV20-1 and TRBJ1-5; D might be TRBD1 (5 bases). V was pared by 0 bases and J by 5 bases, with 11 bases between. This CDR3 has 14 residues. Germline values: CDR1 DFQATT, CDR2 SNEGSKA (reference sequence). For the CDR3, the DNA is TGCAGTGCTAGAGATGCAACCAGGGATCAGCCCCAGCATTTT. Its protein is CSARDATRDQPQHF.

This clonotype has a handful of counts. J is TRBJ2-2 and V is TRBV5-4; TRBD1 matches 7 bases. This CDR3 region has 14 residues. The junction had 3 bases not matched to a gene; V was cut back by 6 bases and J by 1 base. Germline CDR1 and CDR2: SGHNT and YYREEE (reference sequence). The CDR3, as DNA: TGTGCCAGCAATGGACAGGAGAACACCGGGGAGCTGTTTTTT. Its translation: CASNGQENTGELFF.

The chain carries TRBV29-1 and TRBJ1-1; D ambiguous. CDR1 and CDR2 (germline): SQVTM, ANQGSEA. This CDR3 has 13 residues. V was clipped by 3 bases and J by 3 bases, with 11 bases between them. In DNA form, the CDR3 reads TGCAGCGTTGACGGCAGCCTCTACACTGAAGCTTTCTTT. Translation: CSVDGSLYTEAFF.

The chain combines TRBV5-4 with TRBJ2-2; TRBD2 matches at 13 bases. CDR1 SGHNT and CDR2 YYREEE come from the germline V gene (reference sequence). The CDR3 is 19 residues long. V lost 0 bases to trimming and J lost 0 bases; unmatched junction nucleotides: 5. The CDR3 DNA sequence: TGTGCCAGCAGCTTGGGACTAGCGGGGGGACCCGCGAACACCGGGGAGCTGTTTTTT. This sequence encodes CASSLGLAGGPANTGELFF.

Only a few counts were recorded for this clonotype. V gene TRBV4-2 combines with J gene TRBJ2-1, with 10 nucleotides matching TRBD2. The J segment lost 5 bases and the V segment lost 4 bases, leaving 23 bases of the junction unmatched. There are 21 residues in the CDR3. Germline V gene lookup returns CDR1 LGHNA and CDR2 YNFKEQ. The CDR3 DNA sequence: TGTGCCAGCAGCCTACAAGCCCTTTCCCCCGACCTAGCGGGGGCGGACAATGAGCAGTTCTTC. Protein product: CASSLQALSPDLAGADNEQFF.

This clonotype occurred a few times. CDR3 DNA sequence: TGTGCCAGCTGGGCAGGGGAAGACGATGGCTACACCTTC. Protein sequence: CASWAGEDDGYTF. The rearrangement uses TRBV9 and TRBJ1-2, with D possibly being TRBD1 (6 bases). Trimming took 7 bases from V and 6 from J, leaving 16 bases between them. Per germline, CDR1 SGDLS and CDR2 YYNGEE. The CDR3 is 13 residues long.

The rearrangement links TRBV5-6 to TRBJ2-7; D unclear. The CDR3 is made up of 14 amino acids. Deletions cut 2 bases from V and 2 bases from J, with 11 bases between. Germline CDR1 is SGHDT and CDR2 is YYEEEE. This CDR3 reads CASSFSAPTYEQYF. The CDR3 nucleotides read TGTGCCAGCAGCTTCTCCGCACCTACCTACGAGCAGTACTTC.

In DNA form, the CDR3 reads TGCAGCGTTGCCCCAGGTTGGGGGATGGTCATGAACACTGAAGCTTTCTTT. This encodes CSVAPGWGMVMNTEAFF. The chain employs TRBV29-1 and TRBJ1-1; D may be TRBD1 (5 bases). The CDR3 is made up of 17 amino acids. The germline gives CDR1 SQVTM, CDR2 ANQGSEA. Trimming removed 4 bases from V and 0 bases from J, with 21 bases in between.

The chain has TRBV3-1 and TRBJ2-1; TRBD2 matches 10 bases. V lost 0 bases to trimming and J lost 4 bases; unmatched junction nucleotides: 6. Germline-derived CDR1 and CDR2 are LGHDT and YNNKEL (reference sequence). This CDR3 has 17 amino acids. The CDR3 DNA sequence: TGTGCCAGCAGCCAAGAGTCTAGCGGGGGCCCTTACAATGAGCAGTTCTTC. Encoded protein: CASSQESSGGPYNEQFF.

This clonotype has more than one count but fewer than ten. The chain has TRBV28 and TRBJ1-1; 7 bases agree with TRBD1. Germline trimming cut 5 bases from V and 2 bases from J; bases unmatched to any gene: 8. This CDR3 has 15 amino acids. Germline loops: CDR1 MDHEN, CDR2 SYDVKM. Here the CDR3 reads CASSQTGTVNTEAFF. The CDR3 DNA reads TGTGCCAGCAGTCAAACCGGGACAGTAAACACTGAAGCTTTCTTT.

The J gene is TRBJ1-6, the V gene TRBV3-1; 10 nucleotides line up with TRBD1. The germline gives CDR1 LGHDT, CDR2 YNNKEL (reference sequence). V shed 3 bases, J shed 5 bases, and the junction held 4 bases outside the gene matches. This CDR3 comprises 16 residues. CDR3 DNA: TGTGCCAGCAGCCATCCTGGGACAGGGGATAATTCACCCCTCCACTTT. This sequence encodes CASSHPGTGDNSPLHF.

This clonotype was counted ten times or more. This rearrangement joins TRBV5-6 to TRBJ2-2; no clear D gene. The CDR3 has 14 amino acids. Trimming removed 6 bases at V and 4 bases at J, with 13 bases between. CDR1 SGHDT and CDR2 YYEEEE come from the germline V gene. The CDR3 DNA sequence: TGTGCCAGCATCGACCTTGTAGGCACCGGGGAGCTGTTTTTT. Encoded protein: CASIDLVGTGELFF.